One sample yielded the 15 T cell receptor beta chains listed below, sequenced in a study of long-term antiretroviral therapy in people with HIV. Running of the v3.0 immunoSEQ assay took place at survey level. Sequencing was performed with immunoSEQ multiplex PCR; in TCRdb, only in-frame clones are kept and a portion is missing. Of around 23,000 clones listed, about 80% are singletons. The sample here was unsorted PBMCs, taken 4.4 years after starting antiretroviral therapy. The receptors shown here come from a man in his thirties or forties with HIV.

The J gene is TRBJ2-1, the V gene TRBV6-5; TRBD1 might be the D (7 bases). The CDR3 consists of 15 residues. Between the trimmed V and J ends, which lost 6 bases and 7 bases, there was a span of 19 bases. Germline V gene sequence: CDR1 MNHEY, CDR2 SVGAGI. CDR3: CASRSPGGLGNEQFF. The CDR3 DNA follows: TGTGCCAGCAGGTCCCCAGGGGGACTGGGTAATGAGCAGTTCTTC.

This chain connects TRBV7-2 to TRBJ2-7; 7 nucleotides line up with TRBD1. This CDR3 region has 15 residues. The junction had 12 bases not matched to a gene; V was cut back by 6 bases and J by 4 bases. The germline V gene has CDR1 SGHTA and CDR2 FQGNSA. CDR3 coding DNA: TGTGCCAGCAGAACCCAGGGGGTCCCCACTTACGAGCAGTACTTC. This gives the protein CASRTQGVPTYEQYF.

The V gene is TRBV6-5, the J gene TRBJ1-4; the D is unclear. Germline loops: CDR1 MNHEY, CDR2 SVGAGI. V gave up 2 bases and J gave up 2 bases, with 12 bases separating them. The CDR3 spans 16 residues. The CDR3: CASSYLGDYTNEKLFF. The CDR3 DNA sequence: TGTGCCAGCAGTTACCTGGGTGACTACACTAATGAAAAACTGTTTTTT.

In DNA, the CDR3 is TGTGCCAGCAGCACCAGCTTAGACAGGGGCTTGTACTATGGCTACACCTTC. Amino acids: CASSTSLDRGLYYGYTF. The chain is built from TRBV7-8 and TRBJ1-2; 8 bases map to TRBD1. The CDR3 contains 17 residues. V lost 5 bases, J lost 3 bases, and 14 bases stayed unmatched. Germline loops: CDR1 SGHVS, CDR2 FQNEAQ.

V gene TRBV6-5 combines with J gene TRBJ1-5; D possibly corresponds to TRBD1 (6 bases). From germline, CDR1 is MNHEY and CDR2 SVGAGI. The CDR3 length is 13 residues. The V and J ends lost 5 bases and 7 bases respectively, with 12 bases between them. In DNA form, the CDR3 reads TGTGCCAGCAGTCGGTCACAGGGCCAGCCCCAGCATTTT. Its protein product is CASSRSQGQPQHF.

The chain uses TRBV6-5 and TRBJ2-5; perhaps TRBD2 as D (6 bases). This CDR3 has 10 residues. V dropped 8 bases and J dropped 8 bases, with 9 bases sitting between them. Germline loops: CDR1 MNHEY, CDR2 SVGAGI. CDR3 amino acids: CASGGSTQYF. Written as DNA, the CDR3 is TGTGCCAGCGGGGGGAGTACCCAGTACTTC.

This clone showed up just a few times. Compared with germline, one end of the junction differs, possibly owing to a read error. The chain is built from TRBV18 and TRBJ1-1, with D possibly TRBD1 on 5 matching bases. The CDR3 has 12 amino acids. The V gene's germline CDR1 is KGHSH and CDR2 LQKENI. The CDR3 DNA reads TGTGCCAGCTCACCCGACGGGACTGGAGCTTTCTTT. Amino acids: CASSPDGTGAFF. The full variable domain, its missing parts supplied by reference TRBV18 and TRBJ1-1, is NAGVMQNPRHLVRRRGQEARLRCSPMKGHSHVYWYRQLPEEGLKFMVYLQKENIIDESGMPKERFSAEFPKEGPSILRIQQVVRGDSAAYFCASSPDGTGAFFGQGTRLTVV.

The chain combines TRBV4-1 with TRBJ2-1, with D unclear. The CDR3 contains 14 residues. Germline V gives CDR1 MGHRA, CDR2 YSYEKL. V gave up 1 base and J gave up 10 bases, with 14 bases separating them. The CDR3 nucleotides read TGCGCCAGCAGCCAAGCCCCTGGTCCACGGGAGCAGTTCTTC. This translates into CASSQAPGPREQFF.

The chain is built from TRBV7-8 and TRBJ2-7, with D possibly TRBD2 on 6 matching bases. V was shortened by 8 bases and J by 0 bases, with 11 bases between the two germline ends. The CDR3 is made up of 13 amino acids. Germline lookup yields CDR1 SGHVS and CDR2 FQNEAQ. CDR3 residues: CASRTTNSYEQYF. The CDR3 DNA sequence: TGTGCCAGCCGGACTACGAACTCCTACGAGCAGTACTTC.

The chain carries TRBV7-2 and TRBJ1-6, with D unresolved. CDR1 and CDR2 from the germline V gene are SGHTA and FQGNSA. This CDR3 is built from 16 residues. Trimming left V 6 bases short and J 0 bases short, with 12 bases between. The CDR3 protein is CASSRFSSSYNSPLHF. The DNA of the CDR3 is TGTGCCAGCAGTCGCTTCTCGAGCTCCTATAATTCACCCCTCCACTTT.

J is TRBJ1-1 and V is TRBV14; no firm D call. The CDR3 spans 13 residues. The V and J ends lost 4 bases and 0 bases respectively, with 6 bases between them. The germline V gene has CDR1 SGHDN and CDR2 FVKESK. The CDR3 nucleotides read TGTGCCAGCAGCCTCCATATGAACACTGAAGCTTTCTTT. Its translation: CASSLHMNTEAFF. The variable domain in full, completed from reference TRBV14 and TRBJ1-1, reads EAGVTQFPSHSVIEKGQTVTLRCDPISGHDNLYWYRRVMGKEIKFLLHFVKESKQDESGMPNNRFLAERTGGTYSTLKVQPAELEDSGVYFCASSLHMNTEAFFGQGTRLTVV.

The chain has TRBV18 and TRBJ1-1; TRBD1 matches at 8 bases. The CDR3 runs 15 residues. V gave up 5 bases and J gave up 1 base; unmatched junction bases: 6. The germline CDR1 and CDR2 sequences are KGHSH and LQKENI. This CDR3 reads CASSLRQGANTEAFF. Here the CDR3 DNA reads TGTGCCAGCTCATTAAGGCAGGGGGCGAACACTGAAGCTTTCTTT. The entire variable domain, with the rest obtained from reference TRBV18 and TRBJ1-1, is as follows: NAGVMQNPRHLVRRRGQEARLRCSPMKGHSHVYWYRQLPEEGLKFMVYLQKENIIDESGMPKERFSAEFPKEGPSILRIQQVVRGDSAAYFCASSLRQGANTEAFFGQGTRLTVV.

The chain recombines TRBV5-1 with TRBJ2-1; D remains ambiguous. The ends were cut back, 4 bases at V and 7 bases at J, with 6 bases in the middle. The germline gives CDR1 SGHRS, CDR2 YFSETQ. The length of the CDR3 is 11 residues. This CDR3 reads CASSGLNEQFF. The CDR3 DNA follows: TGCGCCAGCAGCGGTCTTAATGAGCAGTTCTTC.

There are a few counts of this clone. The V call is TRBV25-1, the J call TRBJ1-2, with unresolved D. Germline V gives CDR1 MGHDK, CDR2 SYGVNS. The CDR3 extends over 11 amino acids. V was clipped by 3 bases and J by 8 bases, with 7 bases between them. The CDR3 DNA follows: TGTGCCAGCAGTGATAAGGAAGGCTACACCTTC. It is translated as CASSDKEGYTF.

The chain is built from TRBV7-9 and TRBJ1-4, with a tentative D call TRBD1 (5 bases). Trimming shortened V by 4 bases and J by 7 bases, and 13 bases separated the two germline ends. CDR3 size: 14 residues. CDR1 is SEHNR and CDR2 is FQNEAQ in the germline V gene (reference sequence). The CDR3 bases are TGTGCCAGCAGCTCCCAGGGTGGGGGTGAAAAACTGTTTTTT. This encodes CASSSQGGGEKLFF.